Presented here are 25 T cell receptor beta chains from one specimen sequenced in a study of read filtering for tumor transcriptome and immune sequencing. Molecular barcoded adaptors covering alpha/delta and beta/gamma chains were used on roughly 370 ng RNA. MiXCR was run by TCRdb on the reads, yielding one entry per CDR3 protein. The table has approximately 140,000 distinct CDR3 sequences, 13% seen once. The sequenced material came from a population of CD138-negative cells sorted from bone marrow. The receptors shown here come from a donor aged 40 or over with multiple myeloma.

As to this clonotype: A much larger clone is a single base away; this may be a read error. V and J are TRBV12-3 or TRBV12-4 and TRBJ2-1; 11 positions match TRBD2. J lost 0 bases, V lost 7 bases, and 11 bases had no gene match. This CDR3 region has 18 residues. The CDR3 bases are TGTGCCAGCATCGAACTAGCGGGAGAAACCGTCTCCTACAATGAGCAGTTCTTC. As protein: CASIELAGETVSYNEQFF.

This clonotype came up many times. CDR3 amino acids: CASSIRRFYGREHTDTQYF. In nucleotides, the CDR3 is TGTGCCAGTAGTATCCGCCGCTTCTATGGGCGGGAGCACACAGATACGCAGTATTTT. The chain links TRBV19 to TRBJ2-3; 7 bases agree with TRBD2. Germline-derived CDR1 and CDR2 are LNHDA and SQIVND (reference sequence). V gave up 3 bases and J gave up 2 bases; unmatched junction bases: 17. CDR3 length: 19 amino acids.

This clonotype was seen many times. The chain recombines TRBV10-3 with TRBJ2-5; unclear D gene. The CDR3 has 14 amino acids. CDR1 is ENHRY, CDR2 SYGVKD, per germline. The V and J ends lost 4 bases and 0 bases respectively, with 9 bases between them. The CDR3 is CAISGADNQETQYF. CDR3 DNA sequence: TGTGCCATCAGTGGCGCAGACAACCAAGAGACCCAGTACTTC.

This clonotype was seen many times. This chain joins TRBV7-9 and TRBJ2-3; D gene ambiguous. The CDR3 totals 15 residues. From germline, CDR1 is SEHNR and CDR2 FQNEAQ (reference sequence). Trimming removed 6 bases at V and 4 bases at J, with 17 bases between. The CDR3 DNA is TGTGCCAGCAGGCCTCTATGGGGTGGCCCAGATACGCAGTATTTT. This codes for CASRPLWGGPDTQYF.

This clonotype appeared many times. The rearrangement uses TRBV7-9 and TRBJ2-3; D not certain. CDR1 and CDR2 (germline): SEHNR, FQNEAQ (reference sequence). The V gene lost 5 bases and the J gene lost 2 bases, with 5 bases spanning the gap. The CDR3 totals 12 residues. CDR3 loop: CASSTDTDTQYF. Written as DNA, the CDR3 is TGTGCCAGCAGCACGGACACAGATACGCAGTATTTT.

This clonotype was counted only a few times. This may stem from a read error, because a much larger clone lies one nucleotide away. The chain links TRBV2 to TRBJ2-1; 7 bases fit TRBD2. V trimming: 4 bases; J trimming: 6 bases; junction bases outside the gene matches: 0. CDR1 and CDR2 from the germline V gene are SNHLY and FYNNEI. This CDR3 spans 12 amino acids. CDR3 amino acids: CASSGGGNEQFF. CDR3 nucleotide sequence: TGTGCCAGCAGTGGGGGGGGCAATGAGCAGTTCTTC.

Ten or more counts support this clonotype. The chain links TRBV19 to TRBJ2-7, with 7 bases that match TRBD1. V lost 7 bases, J lost 2 bases, and 8 bases stayed unmatched. The CDR3 is made up of 14 amino acids. The germline V gene encodes CDR1 LNHDA and CDR2 SQIVND (reference sequence). DNA of the CDR3: TGTGCCAGTAAGGGTACAGGGGATACCTACGAGCAGTACTTC. It specifies CASKGTGDTYEQYF.

This clonotype was seen a few times. This chain connects TRBV30 to TRBJ1-1, with D hard to call. CDR1 is GTSNPN, CDR2 SVGIG, per germline (reference sequence). The CDR3 sequence is 13 residues long. The germline V and J ends were trimmed by 2 bases and 8 bases, with 15 bases remaining between them. Here the CDR3 DNA reads TGTGCCTGGAGTAAGGGCGTGTCCCTAGAAGCTTTCTTT. It is translated as CAWSKGVSLEAFF.

In this sample, this clonotype turned up many times. This chain joins TRBV24-1 and TRBJ2-3; 12 bases are shared with TRBD2. The CDR3 is made up of 18 amino acids. Trimming took 4 bases from V and 5 from J; bases not matched to a gene: 12. Germline CDR1 is KGHDR and CDR2 is SFDVKD. CDR3 region: CATSDRLILAGGVDTQYF. CDR3 sequence (DNA): TGTGCCACCAGTGACCGACTGATACTAGCGGGAGGTGTAGATACGCAGTATTTT.

This clonotype showed up many times. The chain employs TRBV28 and TRBJ2-5; TRBD2 aligns across 7 bases. V shed 5 bases and J 5 bases; nucleotides not matched to a gene: 14. CDR3 length: 16 amino acids. The V gene's germline CDR1 is MDHEN and CDR2 SYDVKM. The CDR3, as DNA: TGTGCCAGCAGTCCCCTCAGGGCCATGGGAGGGGAGACCCAGTACTTC. Translation gives CASSPLRAMGGETQYF.

This clonotype came up many times. The V call is TRBV11-3, the J call TRBJ1-1; 11 positions match TRBD1. Looked up from germline, CDR1 is SGHNT and CDR2 is YENEEA. The junction had 8 bases not matched to a gene; V was cut back by 5 bases and J by 6 bases. The CDR3 spans 15 residues. Here the CDR3 DNA reads TGTGCCAGCAGCCCCGGACAGGGGGCTAGCCCTGAAGCTTTCTTT. Translated, it gives CASSPGQGASPEAFF.

The sample holds many counts of this clonotype. Just one base apart from a much larger clone, this may be a read error. The chain combines TRBV20-1 with TRBJ2-1; 7 nucleotides align to TRBD2. From germline, CDR1 is DFQATT and CDR2 SNEGSKA (reference sequence). The CDR3 runs to 14 residues. The CDR3 sequence: CSAKVSSGYNERFF. The CDR3 DNA is TGCAGTGCTAAGGTCTCTAGCGGATACAATGAGCGGTTCTTC.

This clonotype was seen repeatedly, ten times or more. The chain uses TRBV24-1 and TRBJ2-1; 7 positions match TRBD1. The CDR3 has 16 residues. CDR1 KGHDR and CDR2 SFDVKD come from the germline V gene. Losses at the gene ends were 3 bases for V and 5 bases for J; bases not matched to a gene: 9. The CDR3 coding sequence is TGTGCCACCAGTGATCCATGGACAGGTTCCCACAATGAGCAGTTCTTC. It translates to CATSDPWTGSHNEQFF.

This clonotype was seen ten or more times. This chain uses TRBV29-1 with TRBJ2-7; TRBD2 aligns across 12 bases. The CDR3 totals 14 residues. V dropped 7 bases and J dropped 3; count of bases not matched to a gene: 7. The germline CDR1 and CDR2 sequences are SQVTM and ANQGSEA. The CDR3 nucleotides are TGCAGCGCCCGGACACTAGCGGGAGGCTACGAGCAGTACTTC. Its protein product is CSARTLAGGYEQYF.

This clonotype was counted ten times or more. V gene TRBV7-6 combines with J gene TRBJ2-1; tentatively, D is TRBD2 (6 bases). The V end was cut by 3 bases, the J end by 3 bases, with 9 bases between. Germline V gene sequence: CDR1 SGHVS, CDR2 FNYEAQ. CDR3 length equals 14 residues. For the CDR3, the DNA is TGTGCCAGCAGCTTTGCGGGGTACTACAATGAGCAGTTCTTC. This translates into CASSFAGYYNEQFF.

This clonotype appeared many times. The V call is TRBV20-1, the J call TRBJ1-1; no definite D call. The CDR3 consists of 12 residues. The V end lost 0 bases, the J end lost 8 bases, and 10 bases lay between the germline ends. Germline V gene data show CDR1 as DFQATT and CDR2 as SNEGSKA (reference sequence). CDR3 bases: TGCAGTGCTAGAGATATCGAGTTAGAAGCTTTCTTT. Translated: CSARDIELEAFF.

This clonotype was seen a few times. V gene TRBV7-2 combines with J gene TRBJ2-5; 13 bases are a match to TRBD2. CDR3 size: 16 residues. Germline values: CDR1 SGHTA, CDR2 FQGNSA. V was pared by 6 bases and J by 1 base, with 5 bases of the junction left unmatched. DNA of the CDR3: TGTGCCAGCAGTCATCGACTAGCGGGAGGCCAAGAGACCCAGTACTTC. Protein sequence: CASSHRLAGGQETQYF.

There are a few counts of this clonotype. The chain links TRBV5-5 to TRBJ2-2; possibly TRBD1 for D (5 bases). The V and J ends lost 2 bases and 4 bases respectively, with 12 bases between them. CDR1 and CDR2 from the germline V gene are SGHKS and YYEKEE (reference sequence). CDR3 size: 15 residues. The CDR3 region has the DNA TGTGCCAGCAGCTTCTTAGGGGTGGGCACCGGGGAGCTGTTTTTT. It specifies CASSFLGVGTGELFF.

Worth noting for this clonotype: A much larger clone sits a single nucleotide away, making a read error possible. This sequence joins TRBV4-1 and TRBJ2-7, with D possibly being TRBD1 (6 bases). The V gene lost 5 bases and the J gene lost 5 bases, with 13 bases spanning the gap. This CDR3 has 13 residues. Germline assignment: CDR1 MGHRA and CDR2 YSYEKL. The CDR3 sequence is CASSCNRVDEQYF. CDR3 sequence (DNA): TGCGCCAGCAGCTGTAACAGGGTGGACGAGCAGTACTTC.

This clonotype was observed at least ten times. The chain joins TRBV20-1 to TRBJ2-1; 9 bases line up with TRBD2. There are 13 residues in the CDR3. The V gene end was trimmed by 6 bases and the J gene end by 10 bases; junction bases not matched to a gene: 10. Germline V gene data show CDR1 as DFQATT and CDR2 as SNEGSKA (reference sequence). The CDR3, as DNA: TGCAGTGCGCCACGGGGCGGGAGGGAAGAGCAGTTCTTC. It yields the protein CSAPRGGREEQFF.

This clonotype was observed a few times. This sequence joins TRBV6-5 and TRBJ2-2; no firm D call. CDR1 and CDR2 (germline): MNHEY, SVGAGI. With 4 bases removed from V and 5 bases from J, the gap between germline ends came to 14 bases. The CDR3 runs 15 residues. Written as DNA, the CDR3 is TGTGCCAGCAGTTTCCGACGGGCTGGAACCGGGGAGCTGTTTTTT. This sequence encodes CASSFRRAGTGELFF.

This chain links TRBV19 with TRBJ1-5, with 7 bases lining up with TRBD1. Trimming cost V 5 bases and J 6 bases; bases outside gene matches: 13. The V gene's germline CDR1 is LNHDA and CDR2 SQIVND (reference sequence). This CDR3 has 16 residues. The CDR3 region has the DNA TGTGCCAGTAGTGACCCGGGACAGTGGATGGTTCAGCCCCAGCATTTT. It is translated as CASSDPGQWMVQPQHF.

This clonotype was recorded at least ten times. For the CDR3, the DNA is TGTGCCAGCAGTCGACGGCGGGGCGCGAGCACCGGGGAGCTGTTTTTT. Its protein product is CASSRRRGASTGELFF. The chain links TRBV12-3 or TRBV12-4 to TRBJ2-2, with TRBD2 as a possible D gene (6 bases). The CDR3 loop spans 16 amino acids. Trimming left V 5 bases short and J 4 bases short, with 17 bases between.

Many counts were recorded for this clonotype. The chain employs TRBV29-1 and TRBJ2-1, with no clear D. Germline loops: CDR1 SQVTM, CDR2 ANQGSEA. The CDR3 is 14 amino acids. The V end was cut by 4 bases, the J end by 2 bases, with 12 bases between. The CDR3 DNA follows: TGCAGCGTTGCCCCAGCGTGGACCTACAATGAGCAGTTCTTC. Its protein product is CSVAPAWTYNEQFF.

There are many counts of this clonotype. The chain recombines TRBV21-1 with TRBJ2-1. TRBV21-1 is shown as a pseudogene. This CDR3 has 17 amino acids. CDR3: CASSKEVGTPSYNEQFF. Here the CDR3 DNA reads TGTGCCAGCAGCAAAGAGGTCGGAACCCCCTCCTACAATGAGCAGTTCTTC.